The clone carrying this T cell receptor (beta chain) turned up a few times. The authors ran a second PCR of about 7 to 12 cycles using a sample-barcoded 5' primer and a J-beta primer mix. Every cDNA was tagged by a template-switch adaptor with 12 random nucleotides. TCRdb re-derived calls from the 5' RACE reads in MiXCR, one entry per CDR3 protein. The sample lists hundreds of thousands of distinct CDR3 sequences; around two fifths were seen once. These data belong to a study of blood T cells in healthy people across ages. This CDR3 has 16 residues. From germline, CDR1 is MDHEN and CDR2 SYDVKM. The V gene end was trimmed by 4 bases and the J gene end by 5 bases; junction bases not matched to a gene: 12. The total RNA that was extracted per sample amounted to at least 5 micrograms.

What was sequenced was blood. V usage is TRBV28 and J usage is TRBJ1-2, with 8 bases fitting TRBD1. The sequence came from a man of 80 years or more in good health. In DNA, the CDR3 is TGTGCCAGCAGTTCGCCGCTGACAGGGGCTAGGTATGGCTACACCTTC. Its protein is CASSSPLTGARYGYTF.